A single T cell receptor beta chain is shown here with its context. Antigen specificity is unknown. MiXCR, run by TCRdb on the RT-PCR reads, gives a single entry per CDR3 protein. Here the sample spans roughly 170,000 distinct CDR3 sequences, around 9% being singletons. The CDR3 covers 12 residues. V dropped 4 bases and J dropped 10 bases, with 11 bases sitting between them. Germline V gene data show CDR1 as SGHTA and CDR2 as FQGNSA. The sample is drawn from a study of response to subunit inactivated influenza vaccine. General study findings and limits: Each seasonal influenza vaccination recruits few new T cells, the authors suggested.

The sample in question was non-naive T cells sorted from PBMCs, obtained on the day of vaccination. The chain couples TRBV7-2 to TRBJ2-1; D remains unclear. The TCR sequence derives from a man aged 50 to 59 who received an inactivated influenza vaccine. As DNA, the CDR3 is TGTGCCAGCAGCTCCGTTCCATCGGAGCAGTTCTTC. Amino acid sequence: CASSSVPSEQFF.